Here is one TCR beta chain with its context. What it recognizes is unknown. Germline V gene data show CDR1 as LNHDA and CDR2 as SQIVND (reference sequence). Trimming took 1 base from V and 4 from J; bases not matched to a gene: 3. This CDR3 has 14 amino acids. Random hexamers were used to reverse transcribe the RNA input (about 0.45 to 1 ug). TCRdb re-called the immunoSEQ multiplex PCR reads through MiXCR, storing one row per CDR3 protein. The data hold 150,000 to 200,000 distinct CDR3 sequences, with 94% observed a single time. The sample belongs to a study of CD8 T cells in Susac syndrome. Broader study findings: In Susac patients, clonal expansion was not detected in CD4+ cells. As the study acknowledged, the number of individuals who were part of its TCR sequencing and HLA analysis was relatively small.

Sequencing was performed on CD4+ T cells from PBMCs. The rearrangement joins TRBV19 to TRBJ1-2, with 7 bases aligning to TRBD1. The receptor's source is a human donor with Susac syndrome. The chain's CDR3 is CASSIGDSSYGYTF. The CDR3 DNA reads as TGTGCCAGTAGTATAGGGGACAGTTCCTATGGCTACACCTTC.